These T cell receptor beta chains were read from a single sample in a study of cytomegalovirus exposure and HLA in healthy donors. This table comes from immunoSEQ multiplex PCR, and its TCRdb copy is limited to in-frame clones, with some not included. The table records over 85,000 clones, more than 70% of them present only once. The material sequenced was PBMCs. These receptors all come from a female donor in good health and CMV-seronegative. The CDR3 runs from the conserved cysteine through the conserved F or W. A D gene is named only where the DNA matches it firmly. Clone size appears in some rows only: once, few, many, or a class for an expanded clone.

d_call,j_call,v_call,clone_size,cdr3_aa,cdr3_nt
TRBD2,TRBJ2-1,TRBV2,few,CASSDRGLAGALSEQFF,TGTGCCAGCAGCGACCGAGGACTAGCGGGGGCCCTTTCGGAGCAGTTCTTC
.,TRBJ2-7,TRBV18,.,CASSPGSSYEQYF,TGTGCCAGCTCACCCGGGTCCTCCTACGAGCAGTACTTC
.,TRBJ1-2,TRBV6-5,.,CASSNSPQGNYGYTF,TGTGCCAGCAGTAACAGCCCTCAGGGGAACTATGGCTACACCTTC
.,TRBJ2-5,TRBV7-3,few,CASSFTYQETQYF,TGTGCCAGCAGCTTTACATATCAAGAGACCCAGTACTTC
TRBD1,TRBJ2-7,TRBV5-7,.,CASSFNPGGLHEQYF,TGTGCCAGCAGCTTTAATCCAGGGGGCCTGCACGAGCAGTACTTC
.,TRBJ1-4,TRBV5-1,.,CASSLALVGEKLFF,TGCGCCAGCAGCTTGGCCTTGGTCGGGGAAAAACTGTTTTTT
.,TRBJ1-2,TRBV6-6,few,CASSYSSIGGHYTF,TGTGCCAGCAGTTACTCGAGTATAGGGGGACACTACACCTTC
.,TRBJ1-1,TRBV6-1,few,CASSEGRMNTEAFF,TGTGCCAGCAGTGAGGGGAGGATGAACACTGAAGCTTTCTTT
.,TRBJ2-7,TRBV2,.,CASSGLPIPYEQYF,TGTGCCAGCAGTGGACTACCCATCCCCTACGAGCAGTACTTC
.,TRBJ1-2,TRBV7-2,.,CASSFYRFNYGYTF,TGTGCCAGCAGTTTTTACAGGTTCAACTATGGCTACACCTTC
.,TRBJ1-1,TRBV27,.,CASSFRENTEAFF,TGTGCCAGCAGTTTTCGGGAGAACACTGAAGCTTTCTTT
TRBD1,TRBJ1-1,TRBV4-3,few,CASSQLPTGTGTEAFF,TGCGCCAGCAGCCAACTTCCGACAGGGACGGGCACTGAAGCTTTCTTT
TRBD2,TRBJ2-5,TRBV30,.,CAWTSGQETQYF,TGTGCCTGGACTAGCGGGCAAGAGACCCAGTACTTC
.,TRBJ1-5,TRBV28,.,CASKFRREPQHF,TGTGCCAGCAAATTCCGGAGGGAGCCCCAGCATTTT
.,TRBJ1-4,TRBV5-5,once,CASSVGRGETNEKLFF,TGTGCCAGCAGCGTTGGCAGGGGTGAGACTAATGAAAAACTGTTTTTT
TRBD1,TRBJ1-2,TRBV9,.,CASSSGQDFYGYTF,TGTGCCAGCAGCTCCGGACAGGACTTCTATGGCTACACCTTC
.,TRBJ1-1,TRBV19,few,CASSRSGAGDTEAFF,TGTGCCAGTAGTAGGAGCGGGGCTGGGGACACTGAAGCTTTCTTT
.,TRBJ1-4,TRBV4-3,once,CASSQDQGTNEKLFF,TGCGCCAGCAGCCAAGATCAGGGAACTAATGAAAAACTGTTTTTT
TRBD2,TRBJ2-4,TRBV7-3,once,CASSPAGGPINIQYF,TGTGCCAGCAGCCCCGCGGGAGGGCCGATAAACATTCAGTACTTC
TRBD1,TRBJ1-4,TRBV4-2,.,CASSQSRGDATNEKLFF,TGTGCCAGCAGCCAAAGCAGGGGGGATGCAACTAATGAAAAACTGTTTTTT
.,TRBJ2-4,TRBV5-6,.,CASSLEQLAKNIQYF,TGTGCCAGCAGCTTGGAACAGCTAGCCAAAAACATTCAGTACTTC
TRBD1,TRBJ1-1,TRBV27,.,CASSWTGNTEAFF,TGTGCCAGCAGTTGGACAGGGAACACTGAAGCTTTCTTT
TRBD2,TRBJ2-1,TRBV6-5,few,CASSSPGTSTYEQFF,TGTGCCAGCAGTTCTCCCGGGACTAGCACCTATGAGCAGTTCTTC
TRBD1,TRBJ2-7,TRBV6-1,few,CASSVQGRYEQYF,TGTGCCAGCAGTGTACAGGGGAGATACGAGCAGTACTTC
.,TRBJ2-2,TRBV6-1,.,CASEDINTGELFF,TGTGCCAGCGAGGACATTAACACCGGGGAGCTGTTTTTT
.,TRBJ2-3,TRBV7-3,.,CASSLYGGGSSTDTQYF,TGTGCCAGCAGCCTTTATGGGGGGGGCAGTAGCACAGATACGCAGTATTTT
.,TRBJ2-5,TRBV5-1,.,CASSLRETQYF,TGCGCCAGCAGCTTGCGGGAGACCCAGTACTTC